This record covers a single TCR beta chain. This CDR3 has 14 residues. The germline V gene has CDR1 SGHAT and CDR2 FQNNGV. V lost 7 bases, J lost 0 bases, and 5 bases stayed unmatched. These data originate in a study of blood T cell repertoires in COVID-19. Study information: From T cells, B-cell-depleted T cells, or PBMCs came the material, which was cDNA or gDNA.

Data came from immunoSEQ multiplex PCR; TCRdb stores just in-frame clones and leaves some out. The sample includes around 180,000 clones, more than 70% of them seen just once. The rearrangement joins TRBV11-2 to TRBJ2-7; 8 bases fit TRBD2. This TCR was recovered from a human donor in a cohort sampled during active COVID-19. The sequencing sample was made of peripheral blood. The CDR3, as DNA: TGTGCCAGCACCTGGGGGACTAGCTCCTACGAGCAGTACTTC. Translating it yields CASTWGTSSYEQYF.